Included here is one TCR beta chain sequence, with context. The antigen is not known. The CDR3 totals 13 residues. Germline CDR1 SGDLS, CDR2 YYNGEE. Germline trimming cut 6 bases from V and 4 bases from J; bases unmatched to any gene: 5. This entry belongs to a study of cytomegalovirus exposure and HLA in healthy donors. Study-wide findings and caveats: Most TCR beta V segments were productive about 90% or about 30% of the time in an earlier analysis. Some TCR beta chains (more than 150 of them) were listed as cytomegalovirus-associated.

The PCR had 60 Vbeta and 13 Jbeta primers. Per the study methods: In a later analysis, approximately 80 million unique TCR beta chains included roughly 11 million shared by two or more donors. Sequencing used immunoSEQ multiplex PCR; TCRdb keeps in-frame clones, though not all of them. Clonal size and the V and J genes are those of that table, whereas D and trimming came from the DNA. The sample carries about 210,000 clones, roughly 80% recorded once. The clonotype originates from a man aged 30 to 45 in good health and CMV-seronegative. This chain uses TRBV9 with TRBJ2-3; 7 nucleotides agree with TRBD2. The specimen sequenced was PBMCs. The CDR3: CASTRLAPDTQYF. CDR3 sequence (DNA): TGTGCCAGCACCCGACTAGCCCCAGATACGCAGTATTTT.